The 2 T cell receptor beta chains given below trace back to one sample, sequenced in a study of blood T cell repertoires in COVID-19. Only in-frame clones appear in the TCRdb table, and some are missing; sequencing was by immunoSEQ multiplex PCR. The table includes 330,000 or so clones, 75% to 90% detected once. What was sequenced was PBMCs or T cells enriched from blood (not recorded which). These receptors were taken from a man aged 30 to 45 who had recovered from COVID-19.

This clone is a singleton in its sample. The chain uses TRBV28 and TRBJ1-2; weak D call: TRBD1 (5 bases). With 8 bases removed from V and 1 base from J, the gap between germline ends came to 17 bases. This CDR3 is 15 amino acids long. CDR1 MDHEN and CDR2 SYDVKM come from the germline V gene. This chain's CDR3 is CASGTAGTLNYGYTF. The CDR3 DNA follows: TGTGCCAGCGGGACGGCGGGGACGCTTAACTATGGCTACACCTTC.

The CDR3 bases are TGTGCCAGCAGCTTACCAGGGGTCAGGAATTCACCCCTCCACTTT. It translates to CASSLPGVRNSPLHF. The gene calls are TRBV5-6 and TRBJ1-6; weak D call: TRBD1 (6 bases). The germline CDR1 and CDR2 sequences are SGHDT and YYEEEE. V was trimmed by 2 bases and J by 7 bases, leaving 13 bases between them. The CDR3 is 15 amino acids.